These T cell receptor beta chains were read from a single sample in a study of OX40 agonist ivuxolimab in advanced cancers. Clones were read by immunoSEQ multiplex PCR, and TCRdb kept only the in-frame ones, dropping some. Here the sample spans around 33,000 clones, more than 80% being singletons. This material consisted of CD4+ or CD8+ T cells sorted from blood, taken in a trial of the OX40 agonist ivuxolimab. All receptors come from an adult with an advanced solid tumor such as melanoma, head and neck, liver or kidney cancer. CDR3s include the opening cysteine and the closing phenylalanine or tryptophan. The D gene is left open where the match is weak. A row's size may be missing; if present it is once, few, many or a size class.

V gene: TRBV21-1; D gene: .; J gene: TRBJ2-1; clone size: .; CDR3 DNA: TGTGCCAGCAGCAAAGGTGAGACTAGCCCAGGGGGACAGAATGAGCAGTTCTTC; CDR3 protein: CASSKGETSPGGQNEQFF
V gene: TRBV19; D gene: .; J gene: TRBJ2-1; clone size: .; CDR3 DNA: TGTGCCAGTAGTGCCTCTGGGAGCTCCTACAATGAGCAGTTCTTC; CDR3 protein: CASSASGSSYNEQFF
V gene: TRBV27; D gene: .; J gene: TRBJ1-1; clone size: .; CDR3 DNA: TGTGCCAGCAGCTACCAGGGTGGCGCTGAAGCTTTCTTT; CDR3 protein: CASSYQGGAEAFF
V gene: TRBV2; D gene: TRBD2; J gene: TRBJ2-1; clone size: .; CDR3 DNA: TGTGCCAGCAGTGAAATAGCGGGAGCGGTAAATGAGCAGTTCTTC; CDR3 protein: CASSEIAGAVNEQFF
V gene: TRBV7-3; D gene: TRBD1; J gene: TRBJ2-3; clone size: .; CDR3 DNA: TGTGCCAGCAGCACGGGACAGGGCCTAGCAGATACGCAGTATTTT; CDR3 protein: CASSTGQGLADTQYF
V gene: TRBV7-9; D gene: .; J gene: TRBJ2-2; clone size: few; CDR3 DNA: TGTGCCAGCAGCTCGGACAGCGTCACCGGGGAGCTGTTTTTT; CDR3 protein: CASSSDSVTGELFF
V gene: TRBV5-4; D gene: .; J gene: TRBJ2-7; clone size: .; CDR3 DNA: TGTGCCAGCAGCTACGGAGATCTGGGCGAGCAGTACTTC; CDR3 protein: CASSYGDLGEQYF
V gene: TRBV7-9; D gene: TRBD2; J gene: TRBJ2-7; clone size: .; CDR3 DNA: TGTGCCAGCAGCTTAGGGAGGGTAGCGGGCTACGAGCAGTACTTC; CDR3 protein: CASSLGRVAGYEQYF
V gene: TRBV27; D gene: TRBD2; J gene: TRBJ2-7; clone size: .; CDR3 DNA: TGTGCCAGCAGTCCCGGGGCGGGAGGGACCTACGAGCAGTACTTC; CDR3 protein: CASSPGAGGTYEQYF
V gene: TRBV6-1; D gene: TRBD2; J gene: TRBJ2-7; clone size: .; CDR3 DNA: TGTGCCAGCAGTGAATGGCAAGCGGGGAACTACGAGCAGTACTTC; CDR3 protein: CASSEWQAGNYEQYF
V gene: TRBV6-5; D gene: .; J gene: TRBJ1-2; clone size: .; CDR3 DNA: TGTGCCAGCAGTTTGCAAGGGACGGATGGCTACACCTTC; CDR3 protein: CASSLQGTDGYTF
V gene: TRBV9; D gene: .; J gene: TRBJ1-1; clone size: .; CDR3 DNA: TGTGCCAGCAGCGTAGGATCGGGGGGTGCGTGGACTGAAGCTTTCTTT; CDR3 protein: CASSVGSGGAWTEAFF
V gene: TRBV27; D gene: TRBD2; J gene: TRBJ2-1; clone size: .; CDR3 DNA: TGTGCCAGCAGTTTCGGGACTAGCGGATACAATGAGCAGTTCTTC; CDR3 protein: CASSFGTSGYNEQFF
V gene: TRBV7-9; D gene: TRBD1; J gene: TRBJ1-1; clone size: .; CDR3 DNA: TGTGCCAGCAGCTCAGGGACAGGGTGGACTGAAGCTTTCTTT; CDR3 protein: CASSSGTGWTEAFF
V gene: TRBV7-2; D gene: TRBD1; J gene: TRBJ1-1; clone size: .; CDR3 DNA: TGTGCCAGCAGCTTAATGCGGGGGACAGGGGGTAACACTGAAGCTTTCTTT; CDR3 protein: CASSLMRGTGGNTEAFF
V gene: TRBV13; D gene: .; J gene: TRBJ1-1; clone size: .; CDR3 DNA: TGTGCCAGCAGTTGGGGGCCCGCGAGGACTGAAGCTTTCTTT; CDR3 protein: CASSWGPARTEAFF
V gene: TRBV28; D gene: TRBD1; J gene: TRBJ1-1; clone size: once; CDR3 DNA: TGTGCCAGCAGTTTAGTGGGACAGGGGAACACTGAAGCTTTCTTT; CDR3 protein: CASSLVGQGNTEAFF
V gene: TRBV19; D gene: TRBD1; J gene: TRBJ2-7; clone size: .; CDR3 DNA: TGTGCCAGTAGTATTGGGACAGGGCCCTACGAGCAGTACTTC; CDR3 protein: CASSIGTGPYEQYF